This T cell receptor beta chain was recovered during a study of glioma-infiltrating T cells (dated by TCRdb to 2016 to 2018). Study-level background: Glioma tissue, non-neoplastic brain tissue and matched peripheral blood mononuclear cells were used as sources from which TCR alpha- and beta-chain repertoires were sequenced. Three low-grade glioma patients, under ten primary glioblastoma patients and three non-glioma patients contributing non-neoplastic brain tissue were included in the paired cohort. Each tissue-infiltrating repertoire was compared with the same patient's peripheral blood repertoire to measure divergence between tissue and blood T-cell populations. The study at large found these results: In non-neoplastic patients, VJ-independent divergence between tissue and blood fell below expectation, whereas in all gliomas, and especially in low-grade gliomas, the divergence rose above expectation. Group comparisons rested on small numbers: three non-neoplastic, three low-grade glioma and 7 or 8 glioblastoma patients. Very few CDR3 sequences were shared between tissue and blood, attributed to high CDR3 diversity and limited sampling.

The V end gives up 3 bases and the J end 4 bases, leaving 6 bases in the junction not matched to a gene. CDR1 and CDR2, per the germline V gene (reference sequence), are DFQATT and SNEGSKA. The CDR3 contains 14 residues, cysteine and phenylalanine counted. Solely the CDR3 DNA is kept, with 42 bases framed from the first base. This clonotype was counted many times. Its antigen has not been determined. The sample holds no much larger clone one base away, and base qualities are not on file. The iRepertoire nested amplicon-rescue multiplex PCR (arm-PCR) platform was used to amplify TCR alpha and beta CDR3 regions from RNA. One-step reverse transcription and amplification used about 95-400 ng of tissue mRNA or PBMC total RNA as input. Following bead purification, Illumina adapters were added by a secondary multiplex PCR, and the libraries were gel-purified between 200 and 400 bp. Libraries carried internal 6-nucleotide barcodes used for demultiplexing. Sequencing of the libraries was done on an Illumina MiSeq using 2x220 or 2x250 nucleotide paired-end reads. The authors' pipeline ran thus. Paired reads were merged using FLASH 1.2.11 and were aligned to the GRCh37 human genome using BWA-MEM, after which TRA and TRB reads were extracted. For V and J assignment, an IMGT-derived reference of cassette sequences and CDR3 motifs that included pseudogenes was used. Reads were translated in three frames, and productive CDR3s were defined as those with a C...FGXG motif and no stop codons. Clonotypes were defined as unique combinations of V-J cassette pair and CDR3 amino acid sequence. Reads were filtered by Hamming distance, thresholded by each sample's sequence error rate in mapped regions. Starting from the raw public reads, TCRdb applied fastp trimming at Q25, assembled clones with MiXCR and retained in-frame beta chains. Rows are combined by CDR3 protein, so each entry shows the most common genes and DNA. TCRdb assigned the V and J calls; the authors' analysis was not used. Counted in this sample were tens of thousands of distinct CDR3 sequences; 40% of them appeared once. The ten largest account for 35% to 40% of the sample.

The sequenced sample consisted of glioma tissue, nonneoplastic brain tissue, or PBMCs (not recorded which). The V and J segments used are TRBV20-1 and TRBJ1-2; 9 junctional bases match TRBD1. The clonotype originates from a human donor with low-grade glioma or glioblastoma, undergoing nonglioma brain surgery, or in good health (not recorded which). This receptor carries the CDR3 CSASVGTGIYGYTF. The sequenced DNA is TGCAGTGCTAGTGTCGGGACAGGGATCTATGGCTACACCTTC.